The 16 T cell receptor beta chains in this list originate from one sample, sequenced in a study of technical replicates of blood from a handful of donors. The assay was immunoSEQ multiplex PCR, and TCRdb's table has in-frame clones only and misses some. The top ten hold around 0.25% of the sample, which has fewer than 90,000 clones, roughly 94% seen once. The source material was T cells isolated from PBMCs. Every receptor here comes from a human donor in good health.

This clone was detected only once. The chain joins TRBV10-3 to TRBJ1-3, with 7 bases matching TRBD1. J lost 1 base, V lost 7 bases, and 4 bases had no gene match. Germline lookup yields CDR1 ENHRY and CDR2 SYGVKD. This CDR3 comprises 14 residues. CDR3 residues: CAITDRESGNTIYF. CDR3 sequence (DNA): TGTGCCATCACTGACAGGGAATCTGGAAACACCATATATTTT.

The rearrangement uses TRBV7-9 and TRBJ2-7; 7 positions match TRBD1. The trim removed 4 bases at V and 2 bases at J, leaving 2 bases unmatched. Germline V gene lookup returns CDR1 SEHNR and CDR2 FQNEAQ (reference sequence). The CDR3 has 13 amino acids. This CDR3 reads CASSWGQTYEQYF. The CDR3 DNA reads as TGTGCCAGCAGCTGGGGACAGACCTACGAGCAGTACTTC.

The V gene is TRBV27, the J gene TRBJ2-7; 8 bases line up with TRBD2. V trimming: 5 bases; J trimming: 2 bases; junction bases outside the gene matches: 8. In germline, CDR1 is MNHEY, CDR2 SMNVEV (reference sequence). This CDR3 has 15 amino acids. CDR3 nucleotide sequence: TGTGCCAGCAGTAAATTGCGGGAGGAAACCTACGAGCAGTACTTC. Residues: CASSKLREETYEQYF.

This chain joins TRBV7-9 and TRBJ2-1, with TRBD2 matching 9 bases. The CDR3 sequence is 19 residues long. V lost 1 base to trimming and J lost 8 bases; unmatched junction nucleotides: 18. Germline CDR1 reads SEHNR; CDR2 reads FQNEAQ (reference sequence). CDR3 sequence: CASSLGTKWGLARADEQFF. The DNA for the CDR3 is TGTGCCAGCAGCTTAGGAACGAAATGGGGACTAGCAAGAGCGGATGAGCAGTTCTTC.

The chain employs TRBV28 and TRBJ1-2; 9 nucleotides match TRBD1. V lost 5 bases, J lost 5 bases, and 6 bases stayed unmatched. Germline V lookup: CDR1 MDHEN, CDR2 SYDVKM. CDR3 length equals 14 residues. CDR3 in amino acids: CASSPGQGRYGYTF. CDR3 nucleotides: TGTGCCAGCAGTCCAGGACAGGGGAGGTATGGCTACACCTTC.

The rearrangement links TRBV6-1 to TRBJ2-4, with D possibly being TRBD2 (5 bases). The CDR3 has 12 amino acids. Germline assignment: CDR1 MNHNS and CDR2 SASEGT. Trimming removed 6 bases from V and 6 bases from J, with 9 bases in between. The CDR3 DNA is TGTGCCAGCAGCCTAGGAGGAAACATTCAGTACTTC. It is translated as CASSLGGNIQYF.

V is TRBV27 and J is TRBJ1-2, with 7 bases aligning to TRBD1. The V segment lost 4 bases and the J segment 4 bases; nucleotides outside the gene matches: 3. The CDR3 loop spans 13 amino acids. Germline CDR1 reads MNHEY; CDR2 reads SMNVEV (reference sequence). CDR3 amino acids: CASSWNRGYGYTF. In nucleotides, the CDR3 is TGTGCCAGCAGTTGGAACAGGGGCTATGGCTACACCTTC.

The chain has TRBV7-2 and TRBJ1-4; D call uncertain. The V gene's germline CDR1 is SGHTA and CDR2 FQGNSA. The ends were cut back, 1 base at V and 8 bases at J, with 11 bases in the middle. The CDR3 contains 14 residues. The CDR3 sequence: CASSLGEFREKLFF. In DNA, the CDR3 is TGTGCCAGCAGCTTAGGGGAGTTCCGCGAAAAACTGTTTTTT.

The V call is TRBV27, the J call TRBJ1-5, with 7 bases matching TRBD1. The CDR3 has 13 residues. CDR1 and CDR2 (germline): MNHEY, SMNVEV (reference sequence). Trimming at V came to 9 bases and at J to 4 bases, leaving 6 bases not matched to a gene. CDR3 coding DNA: TGTGCCAGAAACCGGGACAGAAATCAGCCCCAGCATTTT. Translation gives CARNRDRNQPQHF.

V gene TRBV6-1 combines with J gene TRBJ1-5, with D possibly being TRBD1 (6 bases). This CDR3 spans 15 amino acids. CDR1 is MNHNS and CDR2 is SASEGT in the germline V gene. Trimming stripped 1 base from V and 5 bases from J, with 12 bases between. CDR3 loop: CASSEGGTLDQPQHF. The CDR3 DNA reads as TGTGCCAGCAGTGAAGGGGGGACATTAGATCAGCCCCAGCATTTT.

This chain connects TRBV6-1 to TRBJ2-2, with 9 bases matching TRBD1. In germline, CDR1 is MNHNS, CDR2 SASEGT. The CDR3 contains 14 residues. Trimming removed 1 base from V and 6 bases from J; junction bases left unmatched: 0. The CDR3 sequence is CASSEGTGAGELFF. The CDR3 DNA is TGTGCCAGCAGTGAAGGGACAGGGGCCGGGGAGCTGTTTTTT.

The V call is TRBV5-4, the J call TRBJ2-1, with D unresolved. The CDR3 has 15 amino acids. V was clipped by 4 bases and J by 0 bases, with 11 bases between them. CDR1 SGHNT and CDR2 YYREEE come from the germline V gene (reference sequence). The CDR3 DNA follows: TGTGCCAGCAGCCATACATTTGACTCCTACAATGAGCAGTTCTTC. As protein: CASSHTFDSYNEQFF.

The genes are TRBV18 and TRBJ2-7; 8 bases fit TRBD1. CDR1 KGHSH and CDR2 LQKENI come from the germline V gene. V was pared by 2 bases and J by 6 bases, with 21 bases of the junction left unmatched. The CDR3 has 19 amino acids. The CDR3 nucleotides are TGTGCCAGCTCACCAAGGGACATAAGAGGGGGACAGGTCTTTGGCGAGCAGTACTTC. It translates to CASSPRDIRGGQVFGEQYF.

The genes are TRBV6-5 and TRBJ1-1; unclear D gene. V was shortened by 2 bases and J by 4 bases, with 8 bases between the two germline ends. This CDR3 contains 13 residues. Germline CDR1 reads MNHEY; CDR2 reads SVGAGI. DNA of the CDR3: TGTGCCAGCAGTTACGGGAGGGTCACTGAAGCTTTCTTT. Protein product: CASSYGRVTEAFF.

The CDR3: CASSYRSGKQETQYF. DNA for the CDR3: TGTGCCAGCAGTTATCGATCAGGGAAGCAAGAGACCCAGTACTTC. The chain recombines TRBV27 with TRBJ2-5; perhaps TRBD1 as D (5 bases). V was shortened by 4 bases and J by 2 bases, with 14 bases between the two germline ends. The CDR3 length is 15 residues. In germline, CDR1 is MNHEY, CDR2 SMNVEV (reference sequence).

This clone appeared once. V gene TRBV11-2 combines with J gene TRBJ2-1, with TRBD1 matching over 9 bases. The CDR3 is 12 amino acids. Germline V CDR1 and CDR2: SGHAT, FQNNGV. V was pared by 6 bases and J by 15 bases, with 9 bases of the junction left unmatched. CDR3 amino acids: CASRPPGQGPFF. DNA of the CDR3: TGTGCCAGCAGACCTCCGGGACAGGGTCCGTTCTTC.